The entry that follows covers one T cell receptor beta chain sequence. Its antigen is undetermined. The sample belongs to a study of early T cells in non-severe SARS-CoV-2 infection. The overall study: Unpaired chains resulted from sequencing bulk RNA of unsorted whole blood.

Trimming stripped 1 base from V and 2 bases from J, with 7 bases between. The CDR3 is 14 residues long. CDR1 is SGHVS and CDR2 is FNYEAQ in the germline V gene. General study points: VDJdb matching skewed toward anti-spike CD8 responses, missing private and CD4 specificities.

Each single cDNA molecule received a unique molecular identifier. From the 5' RACE reads, TCRdb called clonotypes with MiXCR, one entry per CDR3 protein. The sample carries more than 85,000 distinct CDR3 sequences, 16% recorded once. This TCR was recovered from an adult who was a healthcare worker with PCR-confirmed SARS-CoV-2 infection or an uninfected control (not recorded which). Sample: whole blood. V and J are TRBV7-6 and TRBJ2-3, with D uncertain. CDR3 sequence: CASSLGVTTDTQYF. DNA of the CDR3: TGTGCCAGCAGCTTAGGAGTGACCACAGATACGCAGTATTTT.